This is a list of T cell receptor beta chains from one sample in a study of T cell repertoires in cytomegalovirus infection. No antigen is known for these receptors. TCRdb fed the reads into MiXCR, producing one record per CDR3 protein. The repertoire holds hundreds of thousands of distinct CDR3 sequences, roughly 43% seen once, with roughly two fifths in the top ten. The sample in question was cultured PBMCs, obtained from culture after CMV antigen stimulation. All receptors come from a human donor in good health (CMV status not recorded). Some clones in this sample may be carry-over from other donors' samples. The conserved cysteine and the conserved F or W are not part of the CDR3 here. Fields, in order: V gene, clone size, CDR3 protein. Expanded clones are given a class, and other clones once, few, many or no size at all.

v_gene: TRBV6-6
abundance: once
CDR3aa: ASRRGASHEQY

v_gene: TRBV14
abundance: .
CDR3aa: ASSQDGGSYTGELF

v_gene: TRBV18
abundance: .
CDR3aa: ASSQDRGREQY

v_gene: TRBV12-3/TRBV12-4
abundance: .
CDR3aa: ASSSGGSGTEAF

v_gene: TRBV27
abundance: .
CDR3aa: ASSPLSGEAATEAF

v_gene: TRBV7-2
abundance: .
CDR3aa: ASSPTGSSRGQY

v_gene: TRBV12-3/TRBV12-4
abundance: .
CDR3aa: ASSLAQGSPLH

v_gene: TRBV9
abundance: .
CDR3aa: ASSANGQLADTQY

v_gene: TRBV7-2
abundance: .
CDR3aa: ASSLSPESIYEQY

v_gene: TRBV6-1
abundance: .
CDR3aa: ASSEDELAKNIQY

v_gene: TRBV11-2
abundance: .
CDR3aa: ASSPDGEQF

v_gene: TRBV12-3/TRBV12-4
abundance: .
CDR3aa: ASSGTKRDTQY

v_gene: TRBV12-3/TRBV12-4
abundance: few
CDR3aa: ASSPLGYNSPLH

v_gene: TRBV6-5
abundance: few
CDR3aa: ASSYRIVGDTQY

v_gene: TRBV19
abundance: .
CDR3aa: ASSIRQGYGYT

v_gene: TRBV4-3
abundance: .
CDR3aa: ASSQETSSVGGELF

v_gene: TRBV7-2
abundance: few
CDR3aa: ASSHGLAGETQY

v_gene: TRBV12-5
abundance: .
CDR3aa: ASGLPHEGGTEAF

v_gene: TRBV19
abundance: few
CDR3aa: ASSGVQGQPQH

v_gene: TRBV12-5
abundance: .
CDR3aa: ASGFWGGETQY

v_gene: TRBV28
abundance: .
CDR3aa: ASSIIGTSGGGLISYNEQF

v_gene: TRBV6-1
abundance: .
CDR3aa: ASRKKTNQPQH

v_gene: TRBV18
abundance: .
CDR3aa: ASSPPGPTSDTQY

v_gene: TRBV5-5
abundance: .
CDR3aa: ASSASLLGQY

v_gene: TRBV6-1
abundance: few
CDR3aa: ASSEGGRTQY

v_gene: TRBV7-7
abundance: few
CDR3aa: ASSSGLAGNNEQF

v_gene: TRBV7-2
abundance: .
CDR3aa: ASSLVNGPGQPQH

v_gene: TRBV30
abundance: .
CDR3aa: AWTSGGATDTQY